This entry lists 31 T cell receptor beta chains sequenced from one sample in a study of T cells in Graves' hyperthyroidism and ophthalmopathy. Amplification of TCR beta CDR3 regions used RNA as the template. HTBI primers were used for first-round RT-PCR of the TCR CDR3. TCRdb re-called the multiplex PCR reads with MiXCR, one entry per CDR3 protein. The table has hundreds of thousands of distinct CDR3 sequences, 15% seen once. The sample was blood. These receptors were obtained from a woman aged 25-40 years with Graves' hyperthyroidism.

Ten or more counts support this clonotype. This CDR3 reads CASSSSTGNNYGYTF. The DNA for the CDR3 is TGTGCCAGCAGTAGTAGCACAGGGAATAACTATGGCTACACCTTC. This chain uses TRBV6-2 or TRBV6-3 with TRBJ1-2; possibly TRBD1 for D (6 bases). V shed 5 bases and J shed 1 base, with 14 bases lying between them. The germline V gene encodes CDR1 MNHEY and CDR2 SVGEGT. This CDR3 contains 15 residues.

Many counts were recorded for this clonotype. This chain uses TRBV20-1 with TRBJ2-7; the D call may be TRBD1 or TRBD2 (6 bases each). This CDR3 comprises 12 residues. V lost 2 bases and J 5 bases, leaving 10 bases between the germline ends. CDR1 and CDR2 from the germline V gene are DFQATT and SNEGSKA (reference sequence). In DNA, the CDR3 is TGCAGTGCTAGACAGGGGAGGAACGAGCAGTACTTC. Its protein product is CSARQGRNEQYF.

Many counts were recorded for this clonotype. The gene calls are TRBV6-1 and TRBJ1-2; D call uncertain. The germline V gene encodes CDR1 MNHNS and CDR2 SASEGT. The CDR3 is made up of 13 amino acids. Trimming stripped 3 bases from V and 6 bases from J, with 11 bases between. In nucleotides, the CDR3 is TGTGCCAGCAGTGATGTTTCGTGGGATGGCTACACCTTC. Amino acid sequence: CASSDVSWDGYTF.

The V call is TRBV30, the J call TRBJ1-2; D perhaps matches TRBD1 (5 bases). This CDR3 contains 12 residues. The germline V gene encodes CDR1 GTSNPN and CDR2 SVGIG (reference sequence). Trimming took off 4 bases at V and 0 bases at J, with 6 bases between the two ends. This CDR3 reads CAWTTANYGYTF. The DNA for the CDR3 is TGTGCCTGGACGACAGCTAACTATGGCTACACCTTC.

The V call is TRBV7-9, the J call TRBJ1-6, with unresolved D. This CDR3 is built from 14 residues. Germline loops: CDR1 SEHNR, CDR2 FQNEAQ (reference sequence). The V gene lost 0 bases and the J gene lost 9 bases, with 9 bases spanning the gap. The CDR3 DNA follows: TGTGCCAGCAGCTTAGCTACGGTGGCTTCACCCCTCCACTTT. Translating gives CASSLATVASPLHF.

This clonotype was counted ten times or more. The chain has TRBV20-1 and TRBJ1-6, with 7 bases fitting TRBD1. CDR3 length: 15 amino acids. Trimming cost V 3 bases and J 5 bases; bases outside gene matches: 7. Germline V gene sequence: CDR1 DFQATT, CDR2 SNEGSKA (reference sequence). The CDR3 sequence: CSARMTGSNNSPLHF. CDR3 in DNA: TGCAGTGCTAGGATGACAGGGTCGAATAATTCACCCCTCCACTTT.

This clonotype has a handful of counts. This sequence joins TRBV7-6 and TRBJ1-1; D unresolved. The CDR3 covers 13 residues. Germline V gene data show CDR1 as SGHVS and CDR2 as FNYEAQ. The V end was cut by 8 bases, the J end by 0 bases, with 10 bases between. The CDR3 spells CASAESLNTEAFF. The CDR3 DNA reads as TGTGCCAGCGCCGAGAGCCTGAACACTGAAGCTTTCTTT.

This clonotype has at least ten counts. This chain joins TRBV7-9 and TRBJ1-1; D not resolved. Germline lookup yields CDR1 SEHNR and CDR2 FQNEAQ (reference sequence). This CDR3 has 15 residues. V shed 3 bases and J shed 5 bases, with 16 bases lying between them. The CDR3 spells CASSLAGPQPTEAFF. Written as DNA, the CDR3 is TGTGCCAGCAGCTTGGCCGGACCCCAACCAACTGAAGCTTTCTTT. Together with reference TRBV7-9 and TRBJ1-1, the CDR3 gives the full variable domain: DTGVSQNPRHKITKRGQNVTFRCDPISEHNRLYWYRQTLGQGPEFLTYFQNEAQLEKSRLLSDRFSAERPKGSFSTLEIQRTEQGDSAMYLCASSLAGPQPTEAFFGQGTRLTVV.

This clonotype was detected only a few times. The chain has TRBV7-9 and TRBJ1-2; D is unclear. CDR1 SEHNR and CDR2 FQNEAQ come from the germline V gene (reference sequence). Trimming removed 0 bases at V and 2 bases at J, with 4 bases between. The CDR3 covers 13 residues. CDR3 region: CASSLAQNYGYTF. The DNA for the CDR3 is TGTGCCAGCAGCTTAGCTCAGAACTATGGCTACACCTTC.

Only a few counts were recorded for this clonotype. This chain joins TRBV15 and TRBJ2-2; the D gene is possibly TRBD2 (6 bases). This CDR3 has 16 amino acids. Trimming took 0 bases from V and 5 from J, leaving 13 bases between them. Germline assignment: CDR1 LNHNV and CDR2 YYDKDF (reference sequence). CDR3 residues: CATSRDRSGGTGELFF. DNA for the CDR3: TGTGCCACCAGCAGAGACAGAAGTGGGGGGACCGGGGAGCTGTTTTTT.

The V call is TRBV2, the J call TRBJ2-5; either TRBD1 or TRBD2 may supply D (6 bases each). Trimming took 9 bases from V and 2 from J, leaving 10 bases between them. CDR3 length equals 12 residues. Germline V lookup: CDR1 SNHLY, CDR2 FYNNEI. The CDR3 is CASRGQQETQYF. The CDR3 region has the DNA TGTGCCAGTCGGGGGCAGCAAGAGACCCAGTACTTC.

This clonotype was picked up a small number of times. V gene TRBV12-3 or TRBV12-4 combines with J gene TRBJ1-3, with TRBD1 matching over 9 bases. This CDR3 is 14 amino acids long. V was clipped by 6 bases and J by 2 bases; unmatched bases: 2. CDR3 sequence reads: CASSRQGAGNTIYF. The CDR3 DNA follows: TGTGCCAGCAGCCGACAGGGGGCTGGAAACACCATATATTTT.

The CDR3: CASSPGTYSSYEQYF. DNA for the CDR3: TGCGCCAGCAGCCCCGGGACTTATAGCTCCTACGAGCAGTACTTC. The chain employs TRBV5-1 and TRBJ2-7; D possibly corresponds to TRBD2 (6 bases). V was clipped by 4 bases and J by 0 bases, with 14 bases between them. The CDR3 length is 15 residues. Looked up from germline, CDR1 is SGHRS and CDR2 is YFSETQ.

Only a few counts were recorded for this clonotype. The chain uses TRBV5-8 and TRBJ2-1, with TRBD1 matching over 9 bases. Germline-derived CDR1 and CDR2 are SGHTS and YDEGEE. J lost 7 bases, V lost 2 bases, and 7 bases had no gene match. CDR3 size: 15 residues. The CDR3 bases are TGTGCCAGCAGCTTCCGGGACAGGGCTCGGAATGAGCAGTTCTTC. Translating it yields CASSFRDRARNEQFF.

This clonotype was picked up a small number of times. The J gene is TRBJ2-7, the V gene TRBV2, with D tentatively TRBD1 or TRBD2 (5 bases each). Germline V CDR1 and CDR2: SNHLY, FYNNEI. There are 15 residues in the CDR3. V lost 6 bases, J lost 2 bases, and 17 bases lay in between. CDR3 protein: CASRGIRDRPYEQYF. CDR3 in DNA: TGTGCCAGCAGGGGAATCCGGGACCGCCCCTACGAGCAGTACTTC.

This clonotype was counted many times. The rearrangement joins TRBV24-1 to TRBJ1-1; D not certain. The V and J ends lost 4 bases and 11 bases respectively, with 13 bases between them. Germline CDR1 is KGHDR and CDR2 is SFDVKD. CDR3 length: 12 residues. The chain's CDR3 is CATSETSGGAFF. For the CDR3, the DNA is TGTGCCACCAGTGAAACCAGCGGAGGGGCTTTCTTT.

This clonotype was seen only a few times. The chain uses TRBV27 and TRBJ1-2; perhaps TRBD1 as D (6 bases). Germline V lookup: CDR1 MNHEY, CDR2 SMNVEV (reference sequence). There are 17 residues in the CDR3. The V and J ends lost 0 bases and 6 bases respectively, with 20 bases between them. The DNA for the CDR3 is TGTGCCAGCAGTTTATCTGGACAGACATCTAACTATGATGGCTACACCTTC. This gives the protein CASSLSGQTSNYDGYTF.

The chain couples TRBV6-1 to TRBJ1-2; 7 bases agree with TRBD1. V shed 5 bases and J 8 bases; nucleotides not matched to a gene: 5. Germline V gene sequence: CDR1 MNHNS, CDR2 SASEGT. The CDR3 consists of 12 residues. The CDR3 region has the DNA TGTGCCAGCAGTAGACAGGGATACGGCTACACCTTC. It encodes CASSRQGYGYTF.

There are many counts of this clonotype. The chain has TRBV5-1 and TRBJ1-2; 8 bases align to TRBD1. Germline loops: CDR1 SGHRS, CDR2 YFSETQ. CDR3 size: 15 residues. The J segment lost 1 base and the V segment lost 3 bases, leaving 5 bases of the junction unmatched. CDR3 amino acids: CASSYGQGRNYGYTF. In nucleotides, the CDR3 is TGCGCCAGCAGCTACGGACAGGGCCGTAACTATGGCTACACCTTC.

This rearrangement joins TRBV5-1 to TRBJ2-1; 10 bases line up with TRBD1. The germline CDR1 and CDR2 sequences are SGHRS and YFSETQ. The CDR3 is 14 amino acids. V lost 4 bases and J lost 6; bases outside the gene matches: 4. The CDR3 bases are TGCGCCAGCAGCCCTTGGGACAGGGGCAATGAGCAGTTCTTC. Its translation is CASSPWDRGNEQFF.

The table lists this clonotype with a few counts. This sequence joins TRBV5-1 and TRBJ2-1; weak D call: TRBD2 (6 bases). The CDR3 extends over 16 amino acids. Germline V lookup: CDR1 SGHRS, CDR2 YFSETQ. V was shortened by 0 bases and J by 2 bases, with 12 bases between the two germline ends. CDR3 sequence (DNA): TGCGCCAGCAGCTTGGCGGGCGGGGTCCCCTACAATGAGCAGTTCTTC. Translation: CASSLAGGVPYNEQFF.

The V and J genes are TRBV9 and TRBJ2-1; 12 bases align to TRBD1. The germline gives CDR1 SGDLS, CDR2 YYNGEE. The V segment lost 0 bases and the J segment 9 bases; nucleotides outside the gene matches: 7. This CDR3 contains 16 residues. As DNA, the CDR3 is TGTGCCAGCAGCGTAGTAGGGGACAGGGGGCGGAGTGAGCAGTTCTTC. Translated, it gives CASSVVGDRGRSEQFF.

There are a few counts of this clonotype. This chain uses TRBV5-4 with TRBJ1-2, with a possible D match to TRBD1 (6 bases). The V gene lost 4 bases and the J gene lost 2 bases, with 9 bases spanning the gap. The CDR3 runs 13 residues. The germline V gene encodes CDR1 SGHNT and CDR2 YYREEE (reference sequence). The CDR3 sequence: CASSRTVNYGYTF. CDR3 bases: TGTGCCAGCAGCCGGACAGTGAACTATGGCTACACCTTC.

This clonotype appeared a few times. This sequence joins TRBV28 and TRBJ2-7, with TRBD2 as a possible D gene (5 bases). Germline loops: CDR1 MDHEN, CDR2 SYDVKM. The CDR3 runs 14 residues. Trimming shortened V by 6 bases and J by 4 bases, and 16 bases separated the two germline ends. The CDR3 DNA follows: TGTGCCAGCAGATTGATAGATTCGGGGTACGAGCAGTACTTC. It is translated as CASRLIDSGYEQYF. Looking up the rest from reference TRBV28 and TRBJ2-7 gives the full variable domain: DVKVTQSSRYLVKRTGEKVFLECVQDMDHENMFWYRQDPGLGLRLIYFSYDVKMKEKGDIPEGYSVSREKKERFSLILESASTNQTSMYLCASRLIDSGYEQYFGPGTRLTVT.

This clonotype was seen ten or more times. This chain connects TRBV28 to TRBJ2-7; D unresolved. Trimming removed 3 bases from V and 2 bases from J, with 11 bases in between. CDR1 and CDR2 (germline): MDHEN, SYDVKM. The CDR3 is 14 amino acids. CDR3 DNA: TGTGCCAGCAGTTTTACTGGCGGCCCCTACGAGCAGTACTTC. This encodes CASSFTGGPYEQYF.

This clonotype showed up just a few times. The chain couples TRBV30 to TRBJ2-1; TRBD2 aligns across 7 bases. Germline values: CDR1 GTSNPN, CDR2 SVGIG (reference sequence). V gave up 1 base and J gave up 5 bases; unmatched junction bases: 5. The length of the CDR3 is 14 residues. CDR3 bases: TGTGCCTGGAGTGAATCTAGCGGAGACAATGAGCAGTTCTTC. Its translation: CAWSESSGDNEQFF.

This clonotype has ten or more counts. The chain employs TRBV30 and TRBJ1-3; 10 bases agree with TRBD1. After removal of 3 bases from V and 11 bases from J, the junction contained 4 bases not matched to a gene. Looked up from germline, CDR1 is GTSNPN and CDR2 is SVGIG (reference sequence). The CDR3 is 12 amino acids. The CDR3 here is CAWSHGQGAIYF. CDR3 DNA: TGTGCCTGGAGCCACGGACAGGGGGCCATATATTTT.

This clonotype has a count of ten or more. The chain has TRBV30 and TRBJ2-7, with D unclear. Trimming removed 1 base from V and 7 bases from J, with 11 bases in between. Germline V gene data show CDR1 as GTSNPN and CDR2 as SVGIG (reference sequence). CDR3 length: 12 amino acids. Here the CDR3 reads CAWSETTVEQYF. Here the CDR3 DNA reads TGTGCCTGGAGTGAAACAACGGTAGAGCAGTACTTC.

In its sample, this clonotype was seen many times. The V and J genes are TRBV28 and TRBJ1-2; 7 nucleotides agree with TRBD1. Germline V lookup: CDR1 MDHEN, CDR2 SYDVKM. This CDR3 comprises 14 residues. J lost 4 bases, V lost 6 bases, and 8 bases had no gene match. In DNA, the CDR3 is TGTGCCAGCAGCCCACCGGGACAGACCTATGGCTACACCTTC. Amino acids: CASSPPGQTYGYTF.

This clonotype was observed a handful of times. This sequence joins TRBV5-5 and TRBJ2-3; 10 bases map to TRBD2. CDR1 and CDR2 from the germline V gene are SGHKS and YYEKEE (reference sequence). The CDR3 extends over 17 amino acids. The V segment lost 4 bases and the J segment 4 bases; nucleotides outside the gene matches: 12. CDR3 protein: CASSRLAGSFAADTQYF. The DNA of the CDR3 is TGTGCCAGCAGCCGACTAGCGGGCTCCTTCGCGGCAGATACGCAGTATTTT.

The rearrangement uses TRBV5-8 and TRBJ1-4; no clear D. The germline V gene has CDR1 SGHTS and CDR2 YDEGEE. The CDR3 runs 14 residues. Trimming pared 2 bases from V and 6 bases from J, leaving 11 bases between. The CDR3 DNA is TGTGCCAGCAGCTTCTTGAGGGAGGATGAAAAACTGTTTTTT. Its translation is CASSFLREDEKLFF.